This T cell receptor (beta chain) was captured in a study of regulatory T cells in long-lasting Graves disease (dated by TCRdb to the early 2020s). Describing the broader study: Patients with newly diagnosed Graves' disease had been on antithyroid drugs for under 3 months. Persistent Graves' disease patients were compared with newly diagnosed Graves' disease patients by peripheral blood TCR sequencing and RNA sequencing. The study was registered as a clinical trial and conducted in China. A total of around 35 samples underwent TCR sequencing, from some 13 patients with persistent Graves' disease and roughly 20 patients with newly diagnosed Graves' disease. Points the paper makes about the study in general: Because the primary lesion, thyroid tissue, could not be accessed, the study looked at peripheral blood alone. Sequencing and analysis were limited to the TCR beta chain. TRBV28, TRBJ1-2 and TRBJ2-5 were preferentially used in persistent disease, while TRBV20-1 and TRBJ2-1 were favored in newly diagnosed disease. Lower TCR Shannon entropy and fewer highly expanded clones were observed in persistent Graves' disease patients than in newly diagnosed patients, which suggested clonal expansion. More public clonotypes were shared among persistent patients (about 2,800) than among newly diagnosed patients (966). The authors acknowledged the small sample size as a limitation that may reduce accuracy.

CDR1 and CDR2, looked up from the germline V gene, are KGHSH and LQKENI. The V end gives up 4 bases and the J end 8 bases, leaving 15 bases in the junction not matched to a gene. The CDR3 measures 17 amino acids from cysteine to phenylalanine. Kept here is only the CDR3 DNA, which spans 51 bases and is read in frame from base 1. To note about this clonotype: No cognate antigen has been identified for it. Base qualities are not recorded, but no much larger clone differs from it by a single base.

What the time point label conveys for this sample: newly diagnosed GD, antithyroid drugs for less than 3 months. For both TCR sequencing and RNA sequencing, RNA was extracted from PBMCs using TRIzol. Graves' disease was diagnosed according to American Thyroid Association guidelines. Patients for the study were recruited at an endocrinology department in Xi'an, China. From each patient, approximately 10 milliliters of peripheral blood was collected into an EDTA anticoagulant tube. Ficoll Paque Plus density gradient separation was used to isolate PBMCs, and no additional T cell sorting was done. RNA quality was checked with an Agilent 2100 Bioanalyzer and agarose gel, and concentration with a NanoDrop 2000. Library method: multiplex PCR. TCRdb lists the instrument as Illumina HiSeq 4000. To build TCR beta libraries, CDR3 regions were amplified by Arm-PCR using iRepertoire HTBI primers. Gel purification was performed on PCR products prior to sequencing. The paper's data handling went like this. Gene usage analysis of CDR3 amino acid clonotypes used the approximately 62 TRBV and 11 to 15 TRBJ segments found across samples. COPE and FqMerger were used to merge filtered high-quality paired reads into contigs. BLAST was used to align contigs to IMGT TRBV, TRBD and TRBJ reference genes, and CDR3 was defined according to IMGT. Any clonotype with a frequency above 0.1% was counted as a highly expanded clone. Shannon entropy was used to measure repertoire diversity, and the Gini coefficient was used to measure V-J evenness. Clonotypes shared by more than one individual were considered public. The public sequencing data were trimmed at Q25 with fastp and processed into clonotypes with MiXCR by TCRdb, which kept only in-frame beta chains. Each record represents a unique CDR3 protein, reported with the most common genes and DNA among its rows. None of the V and J calls come from the authors' own analysis; TCRdb made them. The sample table holds about 540,000 distinct CDR3 sequences, of which around an eighth were seen once. Roughly 10% of the sample lies in the top ten.

These data were also filed under a second study, of T cells in Graves' hyperthyroidism and ophthalmopathy. From that second study: Stable Graves' hyperthyroidism was defined as no progression to ophthalmopathy during 18 months of follow-up. Hyperthyroidism patients were newly diagnosed, had a disease duration of under 2 months, and were aged 18 to 65 years. The study excluded patients with uncontrolled infections, other autoimmune diseases, pregnancy or lactation. Diagnoses relied on clinical symptoms, serum thyroxine and TRAb, thyroid ultrasound and orbital computed tomography. The first round of RT-PCR for the TCR CDR3 was performed with the HTBI primer set and the Qiagen OneStep RT-PCR kit. Most expanded thyroid clonotypes (frequency above 0.001) were also detected in blood, a finding suggesting that blood repertoires may reflect thyroid immune responses. A 13 V-J signature model separated ophthalmopathy from stable hyperthyroidism, with over 85% sensitivity and 81.08% specificity in cross-validation and 80%/75% in testing. In validation, progression to ophthalmopathy was predicted by the model with almost 71% sensitivity and 72.22% specificity, a median of around 5.9 months before onset. A discovery cohort of 95 to 100 patients, 43 with Graves' ophthalmopathy and more than 55 with stable Graves' hyperthyroidism, was used to find distinguishing TCR V-J signatures. Prospective prediction of ophthalmopathy was tested in an independent validation cohort consisting of about 19 hyperthyroidism patients and some 17 patients who later progressed to ophthalmopathy. The 90 to 100 discovery patients were randomly split 7:3 into training and test sets. The study also compared thyroid tissue and blood T-cell repertoires from 5 to 7 Graves' hyperthyroidism patients. After blood sampling, hyperthyroidism patients were treated with methimazole at a starting dose of 30 mg daily, and ophthalmopathy patients were treated with high-dose intravenous methylprednisolone. A second multiplex PCR round built the libraries, followed by size selection and purification. Libraries were sequenced paired-end with 100 bp reads on an Illumina HiSeq2000. SOAPnuke was used to process the raw data, throwing out any read that contained adapters or uncalled bases, had a mean Phred below 15, or lacked an exact constant-primer or identifier match. COPE v1.2.5 was used to merge high-quality paired reads, and clonotypes were defined as unique nucleotide sequences. MiTCR v1.1 was used to align clonotypes to the IMGT TRBV, TRBD and TRBJ reference segments. The analysis included only V-J combinations with a frequency above 0.0001, which together covered over 98% of the repertoires. A TCS score was defined as the ratio of F50 (clonal expansion) to E x V (chaos), with BLOSUM62-based TCRdist applied between CDR3 peptides within each V-J. Welch's t-statistics and random forest reduced 450 to 600 V-J features to about 12, which were used in a naive Bayes classifier (R e1071). Sample size was not statistically predetermined, and blinding of investigators to group allocation was not performed. The paper describes TCR Vbeta CDR3 sequencing of 135 peripheral blood samples, made up of 43 ophthalmopathy patients, roughly 75 hyperthyroidism patients and about 17 progressor patients.

The sequencing here drew on peripheral blood mononuclear cells (PBMCs), taken at new diagnosis, from a patient treated with antithyroid drugs. This receptor chain uses TRBV18 and TRBJ1-5; 9 central nucleotides agree with TRBD1. The receptor's source is a man aged 25-45 years with Graves disease. Donor details come from another sample of the same person, matched by shared clones. The DNA sequence is given as TGTGCCAGCTCACTGACTACCGGGACAGGGATGGAAAAGCCCCAGCATTTT. This sequence encodes CASSLTTGTGMEKPQHF. Full variable domain (CDR3 extended with the reference TRBV18 and TRBJ1-5 proteins): NAGVMQNPRHLVRRRGQEARLRCSPMKGHSHVYWYRQLPEEGLKFMVYLQKENIIDESGMPKERFSAEFPKEGPSILRIQQVVRGDSAAYFCASSLTTGTGMEKPQHFGDGTRLSIL.